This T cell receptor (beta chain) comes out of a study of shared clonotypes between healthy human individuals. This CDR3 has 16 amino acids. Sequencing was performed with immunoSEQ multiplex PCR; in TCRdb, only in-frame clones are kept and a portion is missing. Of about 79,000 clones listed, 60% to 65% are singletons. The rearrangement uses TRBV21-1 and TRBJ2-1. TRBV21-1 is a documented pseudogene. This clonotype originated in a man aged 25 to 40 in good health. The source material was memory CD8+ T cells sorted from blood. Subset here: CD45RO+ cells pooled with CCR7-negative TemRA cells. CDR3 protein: CASSKGPGPSYNEQFF. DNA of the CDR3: TGTGCCAGCAGCAAAGGTCCAGGACCATCCTACAATGAGCAGTTCTTC.